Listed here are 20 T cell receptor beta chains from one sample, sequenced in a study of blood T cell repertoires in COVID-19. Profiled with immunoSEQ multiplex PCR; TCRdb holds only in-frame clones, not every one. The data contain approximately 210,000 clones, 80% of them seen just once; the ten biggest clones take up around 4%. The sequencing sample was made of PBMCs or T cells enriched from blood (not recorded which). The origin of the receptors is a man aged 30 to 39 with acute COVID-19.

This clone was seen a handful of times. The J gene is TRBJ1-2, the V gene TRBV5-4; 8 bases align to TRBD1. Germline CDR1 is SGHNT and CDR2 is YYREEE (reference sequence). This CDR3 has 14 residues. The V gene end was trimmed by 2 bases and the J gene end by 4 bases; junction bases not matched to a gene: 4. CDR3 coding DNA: TGTGCCAGCAGCTTTGACAGGGGAGGCTATGGCTACACCTTC. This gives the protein CASSFDRGGYGYTF.

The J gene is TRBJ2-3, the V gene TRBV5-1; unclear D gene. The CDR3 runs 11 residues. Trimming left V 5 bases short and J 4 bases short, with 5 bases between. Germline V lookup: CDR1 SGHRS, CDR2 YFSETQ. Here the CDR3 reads CASREADTQYF. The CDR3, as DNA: TGCGCCAGCAGAGAGGCAGATACGCAGTATTTT.

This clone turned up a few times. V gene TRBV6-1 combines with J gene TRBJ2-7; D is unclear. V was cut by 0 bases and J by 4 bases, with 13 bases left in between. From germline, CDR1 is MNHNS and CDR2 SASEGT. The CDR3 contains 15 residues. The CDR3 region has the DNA TGTGCCAGCAGTGAAGCGGGCAGTCAACCTTACGAGCAGTACTTC. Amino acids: CASSEAGSQPYEQYF.

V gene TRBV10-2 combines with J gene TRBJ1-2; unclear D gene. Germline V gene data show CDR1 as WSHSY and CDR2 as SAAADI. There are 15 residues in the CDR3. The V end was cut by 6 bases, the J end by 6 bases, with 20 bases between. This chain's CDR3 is CASSQISKSRDGYTF. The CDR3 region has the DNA TGCGCCAGCAGCCAAATCTCAAAGTCCCGAGATGGCTACACCTTC.

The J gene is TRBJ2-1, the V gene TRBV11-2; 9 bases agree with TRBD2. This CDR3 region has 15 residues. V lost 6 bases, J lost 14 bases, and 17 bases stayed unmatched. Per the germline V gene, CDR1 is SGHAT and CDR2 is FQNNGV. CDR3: CASSSSGFRGGEEFF. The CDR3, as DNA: TGTGCCAGCAGTTCATCTGGATTTCGCGGGGGGGAAGAGTTCTTC.

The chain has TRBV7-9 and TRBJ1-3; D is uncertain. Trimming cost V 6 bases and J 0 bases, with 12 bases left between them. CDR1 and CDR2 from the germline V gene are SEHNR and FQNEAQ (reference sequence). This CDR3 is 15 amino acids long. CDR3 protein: CASSEDKSSGNTIYF. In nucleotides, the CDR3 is TGTGCCAGCAGTGAAGACAAGAGCTCTGGAAACACCATATATTTT. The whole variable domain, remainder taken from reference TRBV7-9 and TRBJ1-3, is DTGVSQNPRHKITKRGQNVTFRCDPISEHNRLYWYRQTLGQGPEFLTYFQNEAQLEKSRLLSDRFSAERPKGSFSTLEIQRTEQGDSAMYLCASSEDKSSGNTIYFGEGSWLTVV.

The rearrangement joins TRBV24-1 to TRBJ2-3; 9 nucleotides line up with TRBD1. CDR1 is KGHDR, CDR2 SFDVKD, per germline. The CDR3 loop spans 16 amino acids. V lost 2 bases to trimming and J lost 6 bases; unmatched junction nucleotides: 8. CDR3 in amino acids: CATSDWATGGADTQYF. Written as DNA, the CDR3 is TGTGCCACCAGTGATTGGGCTACAGGGGGCGCCGATACGCAGTATTTT.

The CDR3 DNA is TGTGCCAGCAGTGAATCAGGGCGAAAACTGTTTTTT. Translation: CASSESGRKLFF. V gene TRBV6-1 combines with J gene TRBJ1-4, with D possibly TRBD1 on 5 matching bases. Trimming cost V 2 bases and J 10 bases, with 8 bases left between them. The CDR3 totals 12 residues. CDR1 is MNHNS, CDR2 SASEGT, per germline.

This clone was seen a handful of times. The CDR3 loop reads CASSLYTGAGPGANEKLFF. The DNA for the CDR3 is TGTGCCAGCAGTTTGTACACAGGGGCCGGGCCTGGAGCTAATGAAAAACTGTTTTTT. J is TRBJ1-4 and V is TRBV28, with TRBD1 identical over 7 bases. The CDR3 spans 19 residues. Germline CDR1 reads MDHEN; CDR2 reads SYDVKM. Germline trimming cut 3 bases from V and 3 bases from J; bases unmatched to any gene: 16.

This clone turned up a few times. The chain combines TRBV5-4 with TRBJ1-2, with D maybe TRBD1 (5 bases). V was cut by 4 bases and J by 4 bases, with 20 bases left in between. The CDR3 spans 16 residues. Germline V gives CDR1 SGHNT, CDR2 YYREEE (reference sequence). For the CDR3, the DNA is TGTGCCAGCAGCATAGTATCTACCGGACAACCCTATGGCTACACCTTC. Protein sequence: CASSIVSTGQPYGYTF.

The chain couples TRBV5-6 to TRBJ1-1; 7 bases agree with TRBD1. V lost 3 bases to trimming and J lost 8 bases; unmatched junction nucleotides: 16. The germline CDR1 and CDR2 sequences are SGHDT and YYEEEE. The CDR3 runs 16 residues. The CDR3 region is CASSSPSFEGASEAFF. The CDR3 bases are TGTGCCAGCAGCTCCCCGAGTTTTGAGGGGGCATCGGAAGCTTTCTTT. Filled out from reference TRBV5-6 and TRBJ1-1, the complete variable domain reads DAGVTQSPTHLIKTRGQQVTLRCSPKSGHDTVSWYQQALGQGPQFIFQYYEEEERQRGNFPDRFSGHQFPNYSSELNVNALLLGDSALYLCASSSPSFEGASEAFFGQGTRLTVV.

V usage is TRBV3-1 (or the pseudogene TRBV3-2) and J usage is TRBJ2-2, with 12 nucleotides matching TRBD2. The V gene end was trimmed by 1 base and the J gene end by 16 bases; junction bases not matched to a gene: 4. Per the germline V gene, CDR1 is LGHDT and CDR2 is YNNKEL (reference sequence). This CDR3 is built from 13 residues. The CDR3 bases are TGTGCCAGCAGCCAAGGGCTAGCGGGGGGGCCGTTTTTT. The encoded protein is CASSQGLAGGPFF.

The CDR3 sequence: CAWYKWTGGNTIYF. The CDR3 bases are TGTGCCTGGTATAAGTGGACAGGTGGAAACACCATATATTTT. The V call is TRBV30, the J call TRBJ1-3, with TRBD1 matching 7 bases. The length of the CDR3 is 14 residues. Trimming cost V 5 bases and J 3 bases; bases outside gene matches: 7. CDR1 GTSNPN and CDR2 SVGIG come from the germline V gene (reference sequence).

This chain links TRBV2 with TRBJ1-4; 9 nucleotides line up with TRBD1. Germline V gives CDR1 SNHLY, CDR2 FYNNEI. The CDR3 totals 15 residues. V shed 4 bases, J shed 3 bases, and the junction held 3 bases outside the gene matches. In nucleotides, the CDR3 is TGTGCCAGCAGTGGGACAGGGGTGGCTAATGAAAAACTGTTTTTT. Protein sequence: CASSGTGVANEKLFF. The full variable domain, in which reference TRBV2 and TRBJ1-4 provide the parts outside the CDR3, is EPEVTQTPSHQVTQMGQEVILRCVPISNHLYFYWYRQILGQKVEFLVSFYNNEISEKSEIFDDQFSVERPDGSNFTLKIRSTKLEDSAMYFCASSGTGVANEKLFFGSGTQLSVL.

The CDR3 protein is CASSLRLAGGADTQYF. CDR3 in DNA: TGTGCCAGCAGCCTCAGACTAGCGGGGGGAGCAGATACGCAGTATTTT. The chain recombines TRBV4-2 with TRBJ2-3, with 13 bases identical to TRBD2. The CDR3 covers 16 residues. The ends lost 4 bases at V and 4 bases at J; junction bases unmatched: 5. The germline CDR1 and CDR2 sequences are LGHNA and YNFKEQ.

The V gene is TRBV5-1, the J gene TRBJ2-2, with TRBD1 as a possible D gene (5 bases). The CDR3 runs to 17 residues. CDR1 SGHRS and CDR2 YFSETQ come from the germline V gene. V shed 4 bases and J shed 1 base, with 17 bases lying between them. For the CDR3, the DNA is TGCGCCAGCAGCCCGCCCCTGGGGCTGGGGAACACCGGGGAGCTGTTTTTT. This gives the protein CASSPPLGLGNTGELFF.

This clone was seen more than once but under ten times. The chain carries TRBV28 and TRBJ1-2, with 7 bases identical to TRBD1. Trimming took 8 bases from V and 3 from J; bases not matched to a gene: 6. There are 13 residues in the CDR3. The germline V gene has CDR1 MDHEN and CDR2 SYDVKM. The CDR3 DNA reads TGTGCCAGCCGAGAAGGGACAGACTATGGCTACACCTTC. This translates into CASREGTDYGYTF.

The CDR3 DNA reads TGTGCCAGCAGTTACCATACAGGGGGCGATAATTCACCCCTCCACTTT. Its protein is CASSYHTGGDNSPLHF. The J gene is TRBJ1-6, the V gene TRBV6-5; 9 positions match TRBD1. Germline trimming cut 2 bases from V and 5 bases from J; bases unmatched to any gene: 4. Germline loops: CDR1 MNHEY, CDR2 SVGAGI. The CDR3 consists of 16 residues.

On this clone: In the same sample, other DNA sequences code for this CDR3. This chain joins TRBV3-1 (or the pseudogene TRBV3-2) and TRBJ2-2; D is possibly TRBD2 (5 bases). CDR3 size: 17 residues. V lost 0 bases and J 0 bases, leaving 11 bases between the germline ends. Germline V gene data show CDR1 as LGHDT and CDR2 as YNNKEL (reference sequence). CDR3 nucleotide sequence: TGTGCCAGCAGCCAAGATTTAGGCGGGTCGAACACCGGGGAGCTGTTTTTT. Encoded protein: CASSQDLGGSNTGELFF.

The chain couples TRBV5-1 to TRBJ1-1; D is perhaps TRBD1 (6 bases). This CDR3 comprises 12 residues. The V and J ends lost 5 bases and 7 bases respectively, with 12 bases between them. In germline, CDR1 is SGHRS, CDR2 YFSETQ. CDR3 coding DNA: TGCGCCAGCAGGGACAGTAACGGTGAAGCTTTCTTT. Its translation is CASRDSNGEAFF.